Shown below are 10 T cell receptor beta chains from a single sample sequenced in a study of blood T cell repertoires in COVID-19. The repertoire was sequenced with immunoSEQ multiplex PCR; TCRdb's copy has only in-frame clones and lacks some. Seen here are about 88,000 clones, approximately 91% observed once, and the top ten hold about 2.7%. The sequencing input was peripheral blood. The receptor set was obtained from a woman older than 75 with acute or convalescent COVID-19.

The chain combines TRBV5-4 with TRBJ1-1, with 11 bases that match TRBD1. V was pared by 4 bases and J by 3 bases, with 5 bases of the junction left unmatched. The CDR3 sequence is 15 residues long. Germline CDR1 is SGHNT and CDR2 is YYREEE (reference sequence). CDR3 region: CASSLGQGEDTEAFF. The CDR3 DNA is TGTGCCAGCAGCCTGGGACAGGGGGAAGACACTGAAGCTTTCTTT.

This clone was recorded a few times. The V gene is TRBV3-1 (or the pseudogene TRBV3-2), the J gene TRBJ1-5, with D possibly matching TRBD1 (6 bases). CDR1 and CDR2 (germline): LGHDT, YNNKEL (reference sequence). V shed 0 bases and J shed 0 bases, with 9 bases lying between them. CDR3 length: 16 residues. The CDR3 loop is CASSQDSGVSNQPQHF. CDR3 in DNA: TGTGCCAGCAGCCAAGATTCAGGGGTTAGCAATCAGCCCCAGCATTTT.

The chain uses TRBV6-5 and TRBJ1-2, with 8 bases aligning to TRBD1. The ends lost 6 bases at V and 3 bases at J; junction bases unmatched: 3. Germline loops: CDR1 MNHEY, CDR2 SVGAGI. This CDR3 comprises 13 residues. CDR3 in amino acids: CASRATGDYGYTF. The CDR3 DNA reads TGTGCCAGCAGGGCGACAGGGGACTATGGCTACACCTTC.

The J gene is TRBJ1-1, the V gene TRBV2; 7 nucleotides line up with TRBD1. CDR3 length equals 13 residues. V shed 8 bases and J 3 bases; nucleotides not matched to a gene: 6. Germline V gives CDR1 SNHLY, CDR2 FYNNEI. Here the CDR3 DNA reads TGTGCCAGCGGCGCACAGGGGTACACTGAAGCTTTCTTT. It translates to CASGAQGYTEAFF.

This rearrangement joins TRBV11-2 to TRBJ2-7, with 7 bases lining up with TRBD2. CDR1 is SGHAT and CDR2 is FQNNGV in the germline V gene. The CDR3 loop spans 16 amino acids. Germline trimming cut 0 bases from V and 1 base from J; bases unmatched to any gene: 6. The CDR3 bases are TGTGCCAGCAGCTTAGATTGGCGGGAGACGTCCTACGAGCAGTACTTC. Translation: CASSLDWRETSYEQYF.

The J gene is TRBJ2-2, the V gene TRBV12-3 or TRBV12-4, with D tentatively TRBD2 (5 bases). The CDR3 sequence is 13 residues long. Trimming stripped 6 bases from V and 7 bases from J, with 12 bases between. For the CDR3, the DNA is TGTGCCAGCAGGACTATCCTCGGCGGGGAGCTGTTTTTT. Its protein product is CASRTILGGELFF.

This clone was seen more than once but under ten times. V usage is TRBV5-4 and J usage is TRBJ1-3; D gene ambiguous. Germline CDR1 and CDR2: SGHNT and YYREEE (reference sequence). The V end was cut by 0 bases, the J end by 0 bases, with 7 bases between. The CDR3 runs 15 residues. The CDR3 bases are TGTGCCAGCAGCTTGGATGGTAGCTCTGGAAACACCATATATTTT. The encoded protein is CASSLDGSSGNTIYF.

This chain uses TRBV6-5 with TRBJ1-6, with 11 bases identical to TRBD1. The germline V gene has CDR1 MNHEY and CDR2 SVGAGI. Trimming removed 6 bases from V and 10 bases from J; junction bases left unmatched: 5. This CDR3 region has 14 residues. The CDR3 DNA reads TGTGCCAGCAGAGCCGGGACAGGGGGATCACCCCTCCACTTT. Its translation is CASRAGTGGSPLHF.

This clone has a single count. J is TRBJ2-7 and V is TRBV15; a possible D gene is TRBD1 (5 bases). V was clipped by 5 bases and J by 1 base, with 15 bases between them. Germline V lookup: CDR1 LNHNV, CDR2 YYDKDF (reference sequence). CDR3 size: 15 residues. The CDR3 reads CATSPGHGGSYEQYF. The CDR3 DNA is TGTGCCACCAGCCCTGGACATGGCGGTTCCTACGAGCAGTACTTC.

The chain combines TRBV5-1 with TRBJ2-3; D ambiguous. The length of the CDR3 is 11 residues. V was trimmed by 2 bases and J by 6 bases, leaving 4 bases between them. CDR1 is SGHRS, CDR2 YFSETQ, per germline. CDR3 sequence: CASSLEDTQYF. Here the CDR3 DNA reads TGCGCCAGCAGCTTAGAGGATACGCAGTATTTT.